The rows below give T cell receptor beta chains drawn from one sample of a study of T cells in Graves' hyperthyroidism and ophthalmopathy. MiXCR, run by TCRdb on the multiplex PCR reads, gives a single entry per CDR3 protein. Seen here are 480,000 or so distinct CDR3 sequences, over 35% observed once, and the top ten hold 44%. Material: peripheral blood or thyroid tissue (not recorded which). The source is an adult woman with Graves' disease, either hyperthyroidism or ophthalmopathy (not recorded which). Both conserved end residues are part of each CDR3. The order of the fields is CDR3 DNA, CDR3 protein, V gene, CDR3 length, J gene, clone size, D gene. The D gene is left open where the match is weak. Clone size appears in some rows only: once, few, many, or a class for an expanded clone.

TGTGCCAGCAGCCAAGAAAAAGGCGGGCCGTTATCCTACGAGCAGTACTTC,CASSQEKGGPLSYEQYF,TRBV14,17,TRBJ2-7,many,NA
TGTGCCGTGCGAGGGGACGGCGACACCGGGGAGCTGTTTTTT,CAVRGDGDTGELFF,TRBV10-3,14,TRBJ2-2,many,NA
TGTGCCAGCAGTTCCCCCTCGGGAGGAAGAGGTCAGCCCCAGCATTTT,CASSSPSGGRGQPQHF,TRBV25-1,16,TRBJ1-5,NA,NA
TGCAGCGTCGAGGGGACGGAAGTGGAAAAACTGTTTTTT,CSVEGTEVEKLFF,TRBV29-1,13,TRBJ1-4,NA,NA
TGTGCCAGCAGTGAAATCCGGGGGCTAAGCAATCAGCCCCAGCATTTT,CASSEIRGLSNQPQHF,TRBV2,16,TRBJ1-5,NA,NA
TGTGCCAGTGGGGGGCGGGTGGACGAAGGATTCGGCCACACCTTC,CASGGRVDEGFGHTF,TRBV28,15,TRBJ1-2,NA,NA
TGTGCCAGCAGCTTTGACAGGGGAGGTGGTCAGCCCCAGCATTTT,CASSFDRGGGQPQHF,TRBV5-8,15,TRBJ1-5,many,TRBD1
TGCGCCAGCAGTTACGGGACTAGCGCGAACCTCTACGAGCAGTACTTC,CASSYGTSANLYEQYF,TRBV2,16,TRBJ2-7,NA,TRBD2
TGTGCCAGCAGTTTATCCGCCGGTCACACTGAAGCTTTCTTT,CASSLSAGHTEAFF,TRBV28,14,TRBJ1-1,NA,NA
TGCAGTGCTAGGATGGGAAATCAGCCCCAGTACTTC,CSARMGNQPQYF,TRBV20-1,12,TRBJ2-5,NA,NA
TGCGCCAGCAGTGGGACAGGGATCCCAAATTCCTACGAGCAGTACTTC,CASSGTGIPNSYEQYF,TRBV10-2,16,TRBJ2-7,many,TRBD1
TGTGCCAGCAGCTTAGGGGCACAGGACACCGGGGAGCTGTTTTTT,CASSLGAQDTGELFF,TRBV7-9,15,TRBJ2-2,many,NA
TGCGCCAGCAGCCAAGAGGGACTAGCTTTCTCCGGGGAGCTGTTTTTT,CASSQEGLAFSGELFF,TRBV4-1,16,TRBJ2-2,NA,TRBD2
TGCGCCAGCAGCTTGAGGGGAGTAACCGGGGAGCTGTTTTTT,CASSLRGVTGELFF,TRBV5-1,14,TRBJ2-2,many,NA
TGCGCCAGCAGTGAGTCGGGAGGGAGCGGCAATGAGCCCCAGCATTTT,CASSESGGSGNEPQHF,TRBV10-1,16,TRBJ1-5,NA,NA
TGTGCCAGCGGATGGGCAGGGGCCACTCAGGCCCTCCACTTT,CASGWAGATQALHF,TRBV5-4,14,TRBJ1-6,many,NA
TGTGCCAGCAGTTACTCCGGGACAGGCCTCTACGAGCAGTACTTC,CASSYSGTGLYEQYF,TRBV6-5,15,TRBJ2-7,many,TRBD1
TGTGCCAGCAGTTTATTTGTGGATAATCAGCCCCAGCATTTT,CASSLFVDNQPQHF,TRBV28,14,TRBJ1-5,few,NA
TGTGCCAGCAGCCAATCCCGGGGACAGACGAATTCACCCCTCCACTTT,CASSQSRGQTNSPLHF,TRBV3-1,16,TRBJ1-6,many,TRBD1
TGTGCCAGCAGCACACCCGGCGGGCGGGAGCGAACCGGGGAGCTGTTTTTT,CASSTPGGRERTGELFF,TRBV7-9,17,TRBJ2-2,many,TRBD2
TGCGCCAGCAGCTTGGTGCCGGGACAGGGCGAAAAACTGTTTTTT,CASSLVPGQGEKLFF,TRBV5-1,15,TRBJ1-4,NA,TRBD1
TGTGCCAGCAGCGGGGGATTGGGGACTAGCGGTTACGAGCAGTACTTC,CASSGGLGTSGYEQYF,TRBV7-8,16,TRBJ2-7,few,TRBD2
TGTGCCAGCAGTTTATCCAGCACAACCTACGAGCAGTACTTC,CASSLSSTTYEQYF,TRBV7-9,14,TRBJ2-7,NA,NA
TGCAGTGCTAGCCCTTGGGACAGGGGGCAAGACACCCAGTACTTC,CSASPWDRGQDTQYF,TRBV20-1,15,TRBJ2-5,NA,TRBD1
TGTGCCAGCAGCGCCCGTTCAGGGTCGATGAACACTGAAGCTTTCTTT,CASSARSGSMNTEAFF,TRBV11-2,16,TRBJ1-1,many,NA
TGTGCCAGCAGCGCCGGGACAGGGTTCTCTGGGGCCAACGTCCTGACTTTC,CASSAGTGFSGANVLTF,TRBV7-8,17,TRBJ2-6,few,TRBD1
TGCAGTGCTAGAGACTTGACAGGAACCTCTAACTATGGCTGCACCTTC,CSARDLTGTSNYGCTF,TRBV20-1,16,TRBJ1-2,NA,NA
TGTGCCAGTAGTATAAGGTTCTCAGGGAGCAATCGGCCCCAGCATTTC,CASSIRFSGSNRPQHF,TRBV19,16,TRBJ1-5,NA,NA
TGTGCCAGCAGCTTCGGGCTTAGGGGGGACTATGGCTACACCTTC,CASSFGLRGDYGYTF,TRBV7-4,15,TRBJ1-2,NA,NA
TGTGCCAGCAGCTTGGCGCAGGGCAATAATTCACCCCTCCACTTT,CASSLAQGNNSPLHF,TRBV9,15,TRBJ1-6,few,NA
TGCGCCAGCAGCCAAGATCAAGGCAGGGGCAGTTCACCCCTCCACTTT,CASSQDQGRGSSPLHF,TRBV4-1,16,TRBJ1-6,many,NA
TGCAGTGCCCATCCCCCGGGAAACACGAACACTGAAGCTTTCTTT,CSAHPPGNTNTEAFF,TRBV20-1,15,TRBJ1-1,once,NA
TGTGCCAGCAGCCAGATGAACCGGGACAGGGGTATCGGGGAGCTGTTTTTT,CASSQMNRDRGIGELFF,TRBV14,17,TRBJ2-2,many,TRBD1
TGTGCCAGCAGCTTAACGCATCTGGGGGGCGGCGAGCAGTACTTC,CASSLTHLGGGEQYF,TRBV7-2,15,TRBJ2-7,NA,NA
TGCAGCGTCCGGGACGGGAGGTCCTACGAGCAGTACTTC,CSVRDGRSYEQYF,TRBV29-1,13,TRBJ2-7,few,TRBD2
TGCGCCAGCAGTGGGACAGGGCGGAGAACTGAAGCTTCCTTT,CASSGTGRRTEASF,TRBV10-1,14,TRBJ1-1,once,TRBD1